A selection of T cell receptor beta chains follows, all from one sample in a study of CD8+ T cells in alopecia areata. The method was immunoSEQ multiplex PCR; TCRdb's version includes in-frame clones alone and lacks a portion of them. The sample contains 110,000 or so clones, roughly three fifths of which appear only once. The sequencing here drew on CD4+ T cells sorted from blood, taken at week 24, from a patient treated with tofacitinib. The receptors come from a human donor with alopecia areata. CDR3s include the opening cysteine and the closing phenylalanine or tryptophan. D genes are given only for firm matches. Clone sizes are given selectively: once, few, many, or a class where the clone is expanded.

TRBJ2-3 TRBD1 . 15 TRBV6-6 CASNRDSAHTDTQYF TGTGCCAGCAACCGGGACAGTGCCCACACAGATACGCAGTATTTT
TRBJ2-5 . . 12 TRBV5-6 CASTWGQETQYF TGTGCCAGCACCTGGGGTCAAGAGACCCAGTACTTC
TRBJ2-7 . few 15 TRBV7-9 CASSNTNPGQRQQYF TGTGCCAGCAGCAACACTAACCCTGGACAGCGCCAGCAGTACTTC
TRBJ1-3 . few 14 TRBV29-1 CSVGSQHSGNTIYF TGCAGCGTTGGATCGCAGCACTCTGGAAACACCATATATTTT
TRBJ2-1 . . 13 TRBV4-2 CASSQDRSNEQFF TGTGCCAGCAGCCAAGATCGAAGCAATGAGCAGTTCTTC
TRBJ2-5 TRBD2 . 16 TRBV27 CASSFGTSGFQETQYF TGTGCCAGCAGTTTTGGGACTAGCGGCTTCCAAGAGACCCAGTACTTC
TRBJ2-1 . . 11 TRBV29-1 CSAGTFNEQFF TGCAGTGCCGGGACTTTCAATGAGCAGTTCTTC
TRBJ1-1 TRBD1 . 13 TRBV11-2 CASSFRGGTEAFF TGTGCCAGCAGCTTCAGGGGGGGCACTGAAGCTTTCTTT
TRBJ2-7 . . 11 TRBV7-9 CASSSRYEQYF TGTGCCAGCAGCTCCCGCTACGAGCAGTACTTC
TRBJ1-5 . . 14 TRBV30 CAWSVTGRGEPQHF TGTGCCTGGAGTGTAACAGGGAGAGGAGAGCCCCAGCATTTT
TRBJ2-2 . . 16 TRBV14 CASSQALRLITGELFF TGTGCCAGCAGCCAAGCTTTACGTCTCATCACCGGGGAGCTGTTTTTT
TRBJ2-5 TRBD1 few 13 TRBV2 CASRRDRQETQYF TGTGCCAGCAGAAGGGACAGGCAAGAGACCCAGTACTTC
TRBJ1-2 . . 14 TRBV29-1 CSVEWDTANYGYTF TGCAGCGTTGAGTGGGACACAGCTAACTATGGCTACACCTTC
TRBJ1-3 TRBD1 . 13 TRBV30 CAWATGEGNTIYF TGTGCCTGGGCGACAGGGGAAGGAAACACCATATATTTT
TRBJ2-7 TRBD1 . 13 TRBV29-1 CSVADVRGREQYF TGCAGCGTTGCTGACGTGAGGGGGCGCGAGCAGTACTTC
TRBJ2-5 . few 9 TRBV29-1 CSVPPSEYF TGCAGCGTCCCGCCCTCTGAGTACTTC
TRBJ2-2 TRBD1 . 15 TRBV6-6 CASSRTGGSTGELFF TGTGCCAGCAGCCGTACAGGGGGTAGCACCGGGGAGCTGTTTTTT
TRBJ2-7 . few 12 TRBV29-1 CSVVVSSYEQYF TGCAGCGTTGTAGTGAGCTCCTACGAGCAGTACTTC
TRBJ1-5 TRBD1 . 15 TRBV9 CASSGTGNSNQPQHF TGTGCCAGCAGCGGGACAGGTAATAGCAATCAGCCCCAGCATTTT
TRBJ1-1 . . 15 TRBV11-3 CASSLGVGLTTEAFF TGTGCCAGCAGCTTAGGCGTAGGGCTTACCACTGAAGCTTTCTTT
TRBJ1-5 . . 14 TRBV23-1 CASSSNYSNQPQHF TGCGCCAGCAGTTCCAATTATAGCAATCAGCCCCAGCATTTT
TRBJ2-2 . . 15 TRBV7-2 CASSQRDRDTGELFF TGTGCCAGCAGCCAACGAGACAGAGACACCGGGGAGCTGTTTTTT
TRBJ1-5 . . 13 TRBV30 CAWTEQSNQPQHF TGTGCCTGGACAGAGCAGAGCAATCAGCCCCAGCATTTT
TRBJ2-7 TRBD2 . 15 TRBV5-4 CASSLSASGGREQYF TGTGCCAGCAGCTTGAGCGCTAGCGGGGGGAGAGAGCAGTACTTC
TRBJ1-4 . . 15 TRBV2 CASSEGEGLGEKLFF TGTGCCAGCAGTGAGGGTGAAGGGCTCGGAGAAAAACTGTTTTTT
TRBJ1-1 . once 14 TRBV5-1 CASSWQGGNTEAFF TGCGCCAGCAGCTGGCAGGGCGGGAACACTGAAGCTTTCTTT
TRBJ1-2 . few 14 TRBV9 CASSAGERLRGYTF TGTGCCAGCAGCGCCGGGGAGAGGCTCCGAGGCTACACCTTC
TRBJ2-5 . few 13 TRBV30 CAWTTRVEETQYF TGTGCCTGGACAACCAGGGTTGAAGAGACCCAGTACTTC
TRBJ2-5 . . 11 TRBV20-1 CSASGSETQYF TGCAGTGCTAGCGGGAGCGAGACCCAGTACTTC
TRBJ1-1 TRBD1 . 16 TRBV5-1 CASSLLGTGANTEAFF TGCGCCAGCAGCTTACTGGGAACAGGGGCGAACACTGAAGCTTTCTTT
TRBJ2-5 . . 13 TRBV7-9 CASSLGGTETQYF TGTGCCAGCAGCTTAGGCGGTACGGAGACCCAGTACTTC
TRBJ2-3 . . 15 TRBV19 CASSIQGGITDTQYF TGTGCCAGTAGTATTCAGGGAGGAATCACAGATACGCAGTATTTT
TRBJ1-2 . few 14 TRBV30 CAWSGVQGDYGYTF TGTGCCTGGAGTGGGGTACAGGGTGACTATGGCTACACCTTC
TRBJ1-2 TRBD1 . 14 TRBV19 CASSRRDRGHGYTF TGTGCCAGTAGCCGTAGGGACAGGGGACATGGCTACACCTTC
TRBJ2-7 . few 14 TRBV7-8 CASSSRTVLYEQYF TGTGCCAGCAGCTCCAGGACGGTACTCTACGAGCAGTACTTC
TRBJ2-2 . few 15 TRBV19 CASRAVAENTGELFF TGTGCCAGTAGGGCGGTAGCGGAGAACACCGGGGAGCTGTTTTTT
TRBJ2-5 . . 12 TRBV30 CAWSVLQETQYF TGTGCCTGGAGTGTCCTACAAGAGACCCAGTACTTC
TRBJ1-1 . . 13 TRBV29-1 CSGGRQMNTEAFF TGCAGCGGTGGGAGGCAGATGAACACTGAAGCTTTCTTT
TRBJ2-2 TRBD2 few 16 TRBV4-1 CASRQGGGSNTGELFF TGCGCCAGCAGGCAAGGCGGGGGGTCGAACACCGGGGAGCTGTTTTTT
TRBJ2-5 . . 12 TRBV21-1 CASSRVQETQYF TGTGCCAGCAGCAGGGTCCAAGAGACCCAGTACTTC
TRBJ2-5 TRBD1 few 14 TRBV13 CASSPGGNVETQYF TGTGCCAGCAGCCCAGGGGGTAACGTGGAGACCCAGTACTTC
TRBJ2-3 TRBD2 . 13 TRBV10-3 CAIRRGATDTQYF TGTGCCATCAGGCGGGGGGCCACAGATACGCAGTATTTT
TRBJ2-2 . . 19 TRBV7-2 CASSSGRNRAGTHAGELFF TGTGCCAGCAGCTCCGGCAGGAACAGGGCCGGAACCCATGCCGGGGAGCTGTTTTTT
TRBJ2-1 . . 15 TRBV7-2 CASSLASVSNNEQFF TGTGCCAGCAGCTTAGCTAGCGTCTCCAACAATGAGCAGTTCTTC
TRBJ1-4 . . 15 TRBV6-5 CASSYSGTTNEKLFF TGTGCCAGCAGTTACTCGGGGACAACTAATGAAAAACTGTTTTTT
TRBJ1-1 . . 14 TRBV10-3 CAISGSGGNTEAFF TGTGCCATCAGTGGCAGTGGGGGGAACACTGAAGCTTTCTTT
TRBJ2-2 . . 16 TRBV30 CACIPLGLGNTGELFF TGTGCCTGCATCCCCCTGGGTTTGGGTAACACCGGGGAGCTGTTTTTT
TRBJ2-7 . few 15 TRBV7-2 CASSWDSGSGESPYF TGTGCCAGCAGCTGGGATTCAGGATCCGGTGAGAGTCCGTACTTC
TRBJ1-2 . . 10 TRBV29-1 CSAHQDGYTF TGCAGCGCCCACCAGGATGGCTACACCTTC
TRBJ2-5 . once 14 TRBV2 CASSPGDSQETQYF TGTGCCAGCAGCCCAGGTGACAGCCAAGAGACCCAGTACTTC